This T cell receptor (beta chain) was sequenced during a study of a mutant IDH1 vaccine in newly diagnosed glioma. Study-wide background: The initiation of vaccination occurred 4-6 weeks after radiotherapy alone, or with temozolomide cycles.

This sample's time point: week 35, safety follow-up. Every vaccination contained 300 ug of the mutant IDH1 20-mer peptide and was paired with topical imiquimod. Astrocytomas found in donors were new, WHO grade 3 or 4, IDH1-mutant and ATRX-lost. On this clone: Its antigen is currently unknown.

The CDR3 runs to 12 residues. Trimming cost V 10 bases and J 2 bases, with 12 bases left between them. Germline CDR1 and CDR2: MNHEY and SVGAGI. Here immunoSEQ multiplex PCR was the method, and the copy in TCRdb shows in-frame clones only, minus some. The sample lists 31,000 or so clones, over 65% occurring once. This clonotype originated in a woman aged 40 to 49 with glioma. This specimen was PBMCs, taken from a glioma patient whose treatment included an IDH1 peptide vaccine. This chain connects TRBV6-5 to TRBJ2-7; D might be TRBD1 (6 bases). The CDR3: CATMGQAYEQYF. The CDR3 DNA reads as TGTGCCACCATGGGACAAGCCTACGAGCAGTACTTC.